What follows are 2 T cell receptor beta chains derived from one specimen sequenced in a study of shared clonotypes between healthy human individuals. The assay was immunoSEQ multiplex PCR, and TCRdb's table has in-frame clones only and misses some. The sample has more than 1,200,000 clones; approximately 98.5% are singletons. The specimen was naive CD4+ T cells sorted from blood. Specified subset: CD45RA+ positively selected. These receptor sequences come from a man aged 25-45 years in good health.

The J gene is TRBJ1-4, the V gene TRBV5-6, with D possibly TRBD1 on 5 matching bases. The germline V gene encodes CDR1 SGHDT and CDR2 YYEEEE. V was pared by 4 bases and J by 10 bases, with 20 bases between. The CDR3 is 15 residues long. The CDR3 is CASSLGAASNVKLFF. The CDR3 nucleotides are TGTGCCAGCAGCCTCGGGGCAGCCAGCAACGTAAAACTGTTTTTT.

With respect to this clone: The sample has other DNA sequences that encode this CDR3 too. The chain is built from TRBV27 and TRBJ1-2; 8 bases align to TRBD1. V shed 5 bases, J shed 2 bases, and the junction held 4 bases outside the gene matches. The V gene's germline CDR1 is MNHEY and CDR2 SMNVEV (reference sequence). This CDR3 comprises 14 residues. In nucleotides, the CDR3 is TGTGCCAGCAGTCCTCGGACAGGGAACTATGGCTACACCTTC. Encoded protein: CASSPRTGNYGYTF.